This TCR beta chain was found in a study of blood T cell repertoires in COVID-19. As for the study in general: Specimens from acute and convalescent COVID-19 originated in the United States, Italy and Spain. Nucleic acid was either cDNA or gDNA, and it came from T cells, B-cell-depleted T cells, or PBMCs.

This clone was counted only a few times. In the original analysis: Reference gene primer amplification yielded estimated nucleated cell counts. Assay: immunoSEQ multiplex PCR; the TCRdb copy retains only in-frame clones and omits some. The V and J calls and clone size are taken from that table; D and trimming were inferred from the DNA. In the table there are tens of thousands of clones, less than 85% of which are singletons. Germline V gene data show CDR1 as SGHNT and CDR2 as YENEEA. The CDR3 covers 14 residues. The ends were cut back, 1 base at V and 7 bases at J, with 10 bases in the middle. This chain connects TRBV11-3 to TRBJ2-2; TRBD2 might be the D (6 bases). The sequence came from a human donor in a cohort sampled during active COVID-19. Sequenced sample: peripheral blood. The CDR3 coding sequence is TGTGCCAGCAGCTTAGCCTTCGGGGGCGGGGAGCTGTTTTTT. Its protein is CASSLAFGGGELFF.